The next 25 T cell receptor beta chains were all read from a single sample in a study of Ad26.COV2.S vaccination and SARS-CoV-2 variants. Treatment denoted: over 15 received Ad26.COV2.S at low or high dose, single or two shots; about 5 received placebo; per-sample allocation not given. Day 63 after the first injection of vaccine or placebo was the sampling time. Sequencing was performed with immunoSEQ multiplex PCR; in TCRdb, only in-frame clones are kept and a portion is missing. The data contain some 290,000 clones, about 86% of them singletons. The specimen was peripheral blood, collected in a trial of Ad26.COV2.S vaccine versus placebo. The source is a person aged 18-65 years who received the Ad26.COV2.S COVID-19 vaccine or a placebo.

This clone has a single count. V and J are TRBV2 and TRBJ2-5, with 8 bases lining up with TRBD1. CDR3 length: 13 residues. V dropped 7 bases and J dropped 5; count of bases not matched to a gene: 6. Germline assignment: CDR1 SNHLY and CDR2 FYNNEI. The CDR3 bases are TGTGCCAGCACCGGGACAGGCGGGGAGACCCAGTACTTC. Encoded protein: CASTGTGGETQYF.

Regarding this clone: The same CDR3 is also encoded by other DNA sequences in this sample. V and J are TRBV24-1 and TRBJ2-1; 9 bases are a match to TRBD2. Germline loops: CDR1 KGHDR, CDR2 SFDVKD. V lost 3 bases to trimming and J lost 1 base; unmatched junction nucleotides: 3. The CDR3 contains 16 residues. The CDR3 is CATSDSSGGSYNEQFF. The CDR3, as DNA: TGTGCCACCAGTGATAGTAGCGGGGGTTCCTACAATGAGCAGTTCTTC.

The chain recombines TRBV10-2 with TRBJ2-3; 7 bases fit TRBD1. Looked up from germline, CDR1 is WSHSY and CDR2 is SAAADI. This CDR3 region has 12 residues. The V gene end was trimmed by 8 bases and the J gene end by 7 bases; junction bases not matched to a gene: 6. The CDR3 DNA reads TGCGCCAGCGGCAGACAGGGCTATACGCAGTATTTT. The encoded protein is CASGRQGYTQYF.

J is TRBJ2-5 and V is TRBV5-1; 14 bases are shared with TRBD2. Per the germline V gene, CDR1 is SGHRS and CDR2 is YFSETQ. The V segment lost 1 base and the J segment 4 bases; nucleotides outside the gene matches: 9. This CDR3 has 18 amino acids. The CDR3 sequence: CASSLIPTSGGAGETQYF. The DNA for the CDR3 is TGCGCCAGCAGCTTGATCCCGACTAGCGGGGGGGCCGGAGAGACCCAGTACTTC.

A note on this clone: This sample also contains other DNA sequences that code for the same CDR3. The chain is built from TRBV10-3 and TRBJ2-2, with 10 bases fitting TRBD2. The CDR3 totals 16 residues. Losses at the gene ends were 0 bases for V and 4 bases for J; bases not matched to a gene: 2. Germline V CDR1 and CDR2: ENHRY, SYGVKD. The CDR3 is CAISESSGGSTGELFF. The CDR3 region has the DNA TGTGCCATCAGTGAGTCTAGCGGGGGGAGCACCGGGGAGCTGTTTTTT.

V and J are TRBV7-2 and TRBJ1-4; 9 nucleotides line up with TRBD1. The CDR3 totals 14 residues. V lost 3 bases and J lost 7; bases outside the gene matches: 3. Germline CDR1 SGHTA, CDR2 FQGNSA. CDR3 residues: CASSLNRGLEKLFF. The CDR3 region has the DNA TGTGCCAGCAGCTTGAACAGGGGGCTTGAAAAACTGTTTTTT.

The chain employs TRBV6-4 and TRBJ2-2, with a tentative D call TRBD1 (5 bases). Trimming left V 6 bases short and J 2 bases short, with 10 bases between. This CDR3 is built from 14 residues. Germline V CDR1 and CDR2: MRHNA, SNTAGT. The CDR3, as DNA: TGTGCCAGCAGGACAGACCTTAACACCGGGGAGCTGTTTTTT. It codes for CASRTDLNTGELFF.

The chain links TRBV6-2 or TRBV6-3 to TRBJ2-2; 11 bases agree with TRBD2. The germline CDR1 and CDR2 sequences are MNHEY and SVGEGT. V lost 4 bases and J lost 1; bases outside the gene matches: 2. The CDR3 loop spans 16 amino acids. CDR3 region: CASSFGTSGNTGELFF. CDR3 nucleotides: TGTGCCAGCAGTTTTGGGACTAGCGGGAACACCGGGGAGCTGTTTTTT.

The V gene is TRBV6-6, the J gene TRBJ2-3; TRBD2 matches 11 bases. In germline, CDR1 is MNHNY, CDR2 SVGAGI (reference sequence). The ends lost 9 bases at V and 1 base at J; junction bases unmatched: 3. The CDR3 covers 14 residues. The CDR3 protein is CASTSGGRTDTQYF. The DNA for the CDR3 is TGTGCCAGTACTAGCGGGGGCCGCACAGATACGCAGTATTTT.

The chain uses TRBV30 and TRBJ1-2, with D possibly being TRBD1 (5 bases). CDR1 is GTSNPN and CDR2 is SVGIG in the germline V gene (reference sequence). The CDR3 extends over 12 amino acids. V was cut by 1 base and J by 6 bases, with 9 bases left in between. CDR3 residues: CAWSASRDGYTF. CDR3 coding DNA: TGTGCCTGGAGTGCGAGCAGGGATGGCTACACCTTC. Full variable domain (outside the CDR3, taken from reference TRBV30 and TRBJ1-2): SQTIHQWPATLVQPVGSPLSLECTVEGTSNPNLYWYRQAAGRGLQLLFYSVGIGQISSEVPQNLSASRPQDRQFILSSKKLLLSDSGFYLCAWSASRDGYTFGSGTRLTVV.

The CDR3 DNA sequence: TGTGCCAGCAGCTTAGTCCTGACAGGACCCCGGGGTGAAGCTTTCTTT. Translating gives CASSLVLTGPRGEAFF. The V call is TRBV11-2, the J call TRBJ1-1, with a weak D call TRBD1 (6 bases). The CDR3 runs to 16 residues. Trimming stripped 1 base from V and 7 bases from J, with 19 bases between. Germline CDR1 is SGHAT and CDR2 is FQNNGV.

The rearrangement uses TRBV27 and TRBJ1-2, with D possibly TRBD1 on 5 matching bases. The CDR3 totals 12 residues. Per the germline V gene, CDR1 is MNHEY and CDR2 is SMNVEV (reference sequence). Trimming cost V 3 bases and J 4 bases, with 6 bases left between them. The DNA of the CDR3 is TGTGCCAGCAGTTTTCAGGGCTATGGCTACACCTTC. As protein: CASSFQGYGYTF.

This chain connects TRBV4-2 to TRBJ1-1; D is unclear. CDR3 length: 15 amino acids. Germline CDR1 is LGHNA and CDR2 is YNFKEQ. The V and J ends lost 1 base and 5 bases respectively, with 14 bases between them. In nucleotides, the CDR3 is TGTGCCAGCAGCCAAGTAGGTGAAGGTAGGACTGAAGCTTTCTTT. Translating gives CASSQVGEGRTEAFF.

CDR3 DNA: TGTGCCAGCAGCTCTCTGAGCGGGCTCCTCCACGAGCAGTACTTC. Translated, it gives CASSSLSGLLHEQYF. The chain uses TRBV5-5 and TRBJ2-7; tentative D call: TRBD2 (6 bases). CDR3 size: 15 residues. V gave up 3 bases and J gave up 5 bases, with 18 bases separating them. CDR1 is SGHKS and CDR2 is YYEKEE in the germline V gene (reference sequence).

The chain recombines TRBV15 with TRBJ2-7, with a tentative D call TRBD2 (6 bases). Trimming left V 2 bases short and J 6 bases short, with 17 bases between. This CDR3 is 15 amino acids long. Germline V gene lookup returns CDR1 LNHNV and CDR2 YYDKDF (reference sequence). CDR3 loop: CATSRQNLAGGEQYF. DNA of the CDR3: TGTGCCACCAGCAGACAAAACTTAGCCGGGGGCGAGCAGTACTTC.

V is TRBV11-3 and J is TRBJ2-1; D may be TRBD1 or TRBD2 (5 bases each). The germline V and J ends were trimmed by 3 bases and 4 bases, with 10 bases remaining between them. Germline CDR1 and CDR2: SGHNT and YENEEA. The CDR3 has 14 amino acids. The CDR3 loop reads CASSFRGGYNEQFF. The CDR3 DNA is TGTGCCAGCAGCTTTCGTGGGGGTTACAATGAGCAGTTCTTC.

This clone was picked up a small number of times. Here the CDR3 reads CASSLSHPWRQSSYNEQFF. The CDR3 nucleotides read TGTGCCAGCAGCTTATCCCACCCTTGGCGGCAGAGCTCCTACAATGAGCAGTTCTTC. The chain is built from TRBV7-2 and TRBJ2-1; D uncertain. Germline-derived CDR1 and CDR2 are SGHTA and FQGNSA. This CDR3 spans 19 amino acids. V dropped 2 bases and J dropped 0 bases, with 20 bases sitting between them.

The gene calls are TRBV9 and TRBJ2-1, with 12 bases matching TRBD2. J gave up 9 bases and V 2 bases, and 9 bases lay outside the gene matches. Germline values: CDR1 SGDLS, CDR2 YYNGEE. This CDR3 has 16 amino acids. The CDR3 DNA is TGTGCCAGCAGCGTCCGACTAGCGGGGGAAGGTAGTGAGCAGTTCTTC. Translated: CASSVRLAGEGSEQFF.

The chain is built from TRBV5-6 and TRBJ2-7; 8 bases are a match to TRBD1. With 1 base clipped from V and 3 bases from J, the junction kept 3 bases outside the gene matches. Germline V gives CDR1 SGHDT, CDR2 YYEEEE. The CDR3 contains 14 residues. Written as DNA, the CDR3 is TGTGCCAGCAGCTTGCCAGGGGGCTTCTACGAGCAGTACTTC. Amino acid sequence: CASSLPGGFYEQYF.

The V call is TRBV25-1, the J call TRBJ2-2; D might be TRBD1 (6 bases). This CDR3 has 15 residues. Germline V lookup: CDR1 MGHDK, CDR2 SYGVNS. The V end lost 0 bases, the J end lost 6 bases, and 11 bases lay between the germline ends. CDR3 nucleotides: TGTGCCAGCAGTGAATATAAACAGGGTCCCGGGGAGCTGTTTTTT. Translation: CASSEYKQGPGELFF.

The sample holds one count of this clone. This sequence joins TRBV5-1 and TRBJ1-1, with D possibly matching TRBD1 (6 bases). Looked up from germline, CDR1 is SGHRS and CDR2 is YFSETQ. Trimming stripped 5 bases from V and 4 bases from J, with 15 bases between. This CDR3 is built from 14 residues. The CDR3 loop reads CASRYEGVLTEAFF. The CDR3 region has the DNA TGCGCCAGCAGATACGAGGGGGTTCTCACTGAAGCTTTCTTT.

V and J are TRBV19 and TRBJ2-7; 11 bases fit TRBD1. The CDR3 sequence is 15 residues long. The germline CDR1 and CDR2 sequences are LNHDA and SQIVND (reference sequence). V lost 9 bases to trimming and J lost 3 bases; unmatched junction nucleotides: 10. The CDR3 sequence is CARNGGTGGNYEQYF. The CDR3 nucleotides are TGTGCCAGGAATGGGGGGACAGGGGGTAACTACGAGCAGTACTTC.

This clone was seen a handful of times. The CDR3 reads CASSLKTGEGNEQFF. The DNA for the CDR3 is TGTGCCAGCAGCTTGAAGACAGGGGAAGGTAATGAGCAGTTCTTC. The chain carries TRBV5-4 and TRBJ2-1; the match to TRBD1 covers 8 bases. Germline lookup yields CDR1 SGHNT and CDR2 YYREEE (reference sequence). Trimming cost V 1 base and J 7 bases; bases outside gene matches: 7. This CDR3 comprises 15 residues.

This rearrangement joins TRBV10-3 to TRBJ2-3; perhaps TRBD1 as D (5 bases). Trimming took off 4 bases at V and 0 bases at J, with 14 bases between the two ends. CDR1 and CDR2 from the germline V gene are ENHRY and SYGVKD. The CDR3 spans 16 residues. The chain's CDR3 is CAISVRGFPSTDTQYF. The CDR3 coding sequence is TGTGCCATCAGTGTAAGGGGATTCCCTAGCACAGATACGCAGTATTTT.

This clone has a handful of counts. The chain couples TRBV7-8 to TRBJ2-7, with D tentatively TRBD1 (6 bases). Germline CDR1 and CDR2: SGHVS and FQNEAQ. The length of the CDR3 is 15 residues. Trimming removed 1 base from V and 0 bases from J, with 10 bases in between. The DNA of the CDR3 is TGTGCCAGCAGCTTAGAAGGGGACATCTCCTACGAGCAGTACTTC. This encodes CASSLEGDISYEQYF.